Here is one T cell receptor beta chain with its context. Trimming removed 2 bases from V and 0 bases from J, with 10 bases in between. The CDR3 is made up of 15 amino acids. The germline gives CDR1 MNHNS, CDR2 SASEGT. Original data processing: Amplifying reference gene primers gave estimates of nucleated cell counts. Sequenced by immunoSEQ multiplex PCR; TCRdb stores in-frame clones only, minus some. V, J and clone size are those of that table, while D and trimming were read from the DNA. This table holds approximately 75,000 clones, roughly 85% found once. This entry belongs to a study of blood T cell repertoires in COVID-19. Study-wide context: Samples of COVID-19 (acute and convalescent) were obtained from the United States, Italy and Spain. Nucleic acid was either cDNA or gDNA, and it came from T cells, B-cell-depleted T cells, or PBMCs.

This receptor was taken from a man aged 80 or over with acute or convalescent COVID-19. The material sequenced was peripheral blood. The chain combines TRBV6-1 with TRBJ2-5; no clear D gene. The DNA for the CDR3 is TGTGCCAGCAGTGAAATGAACCAGGACCAAGAGACCCAGTACTTC. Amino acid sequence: CASSEMNQDQETQYF.